This is a list of T cell receptor beta chains from one sample in a study of early T cells in non-severe SARS-CoV-2 infection. A single record per CDR3 protein comes from TCRdb applying MiXCR to the 5' RACE reads. The repertoire holds tens of thousands of distinct CDR3 sequences, with less than 10% as singletons. Material: whole blood, obtained at baseline. The receptors shown here come from an adult who was a healthcare worker with PCR-confirmed SARS-CoV-2 infection or an uninfected control (not recorded which). The CDR3 runs from the conserved cysteine through the conserved F or W. The D gene is left open where the match is weak. Size values are once, few and many counts, or a class for expanded clones, and some rows have none.

d_call	clone_size	v_call	j_call	cdr3_nt	cdr3_aa
-	many	TRBV12-3/TRBV12-4	TRBJ2-2	TGTGCCAGCAGTTTTTCCTGGGACAACACGAACACCGGGGAGCTGTTTTTT	CASSFSWDNTNTGELFF
-	few	TRBV6-6	TRBJ2-1	TGTGCCAGCAGTTTAGACAGCAATGAGCAGTTCTTC	CASSLDSNEQFF
TRBD1	many	TRBV11-2	TRBJ1-3	TGTGCCAGCAGCTCCGGACAGGGGGCAAGCGGAAACACCATATATTTT	CASSSGQGASGNTIYF
TRBD2	many	TRBV7-2	TRBJ2-1	TGTGCCAGCAGCTTAGGCGGCACTAGCGGGGGGGCGCAGTTCTTC	CASSLGGTSGGAQFF
TRBD1	-	TRBV12-3/TRBV12-4	TRBJ1-6	TGTGCCAGCAGTCTTGGGACAGGGGTTACACCCCTCCACTTT	CASSLGTGVTPLHF
-	few	TRBV11-2	TRBJ2-7	TGTGCCAGCAGAACACCAACAGGGACCCACGAGCAGTACTTC	CASRTPTGTHEQYF
TRBD2	few	TRBV5-1	TRBJ2-5	TGCGCCAGCAGCCCTAGCGGGGAAGAGACCCAGTACTTC	CASSPSGEETQYF
-	many	TRBV5-1	TRBJ2-7	TGCGCCAGCAGCCGAGGGGATGCGGGCCCCGGGAACGAGCAGTACTTC	CASSRGDAGPGNEQYF
-	few	TRBV19	TRBJ2-7	TGTGCCAGTAGTACGACGGACAGATCCTACGAGCAGTACTTC	CASSTTDRSYEQYF
TRBD2	-	TRBV3-1	TRBJ2-3	TGTGCCAGCGGGACTAGCGGGACCAATACGCAGTATTTT	CASGTSGTNTQYF
-	many	TRBV11-2	TRBJ2-7	TGTGCCAGCAGCTTAGATGGACGGGTGTTCTACGAGCAGTACTTC	CASSLDGRVFYEQYF
-	many	TRBV11-2	TRBJ1-1	TGTGCCAGCAGCTTAGCGTATAACACTGAAGCTTTCTTT	CASSLAYNTEAFF
TRBD2	few	TRBV24-1	TRBJ2-4	TGTGCCACCATTCGACGAACCGGGACTAGCGGGAGCCGAGCCAAAAACATTCAGTACTTC	CATIRRTGTSGSRAKNIQYF
-	-	TRBV10-3	TRBJ1-5	TGTGCCATCAGTGAGTCCAGCAATCAGCCCCAGCATTTT	CAISESSNQPQHF
-	few	TRBV11-2	TRBJ2-1	TGTGCCAGCAGCTCAACGACATCGGGCGTAAATGAGCAGTTCTTC	CASSSTTSGVNEQFF
TRBD1	many	TRBV29-1	TRBJ2-5	TGCAGCGTTGGAGGTGGGGGACAGGGTTCAGAGACCCAGTACTTC	CSVGGGGQGSETQYF
-	-	TRBV18	TRBJ2-3	TGTGCCAGCTCACCACCGGCACGAGATACGCAGTATTTT	CASSPPARDTQYF
-	few	TRBV7-9	TRBJ2-1	TGTGCCACCGGGACGGCGAGCTCCTACAATGAGCAGTTCTTC	CATGTASSYNEQFF
TRBD2	-	TRBV20-1	TRBJ2-1	TGCAGTGCTAGGCCCACCACTAGCGTTAACTACAATGAGCAGTTCTTC	CSARPTTSVNYNEQFF
-	many	TRBV30	TRBJ2-7	TGTGCCTGGACCGGGACTGCCTCCTACGAGCAGTACTTC	CAWTGTASYEQYF
TRBD1	-	TRBV2	TRBJ1-1	TGTGCCAGTTCCCGCACCGGGACAGGGGGTATCCACCTCCCTGAAGCTTTCTTT	CASSRTGTGGIHLPEAFF
TRBD1	few	TRBV29-1	TRBJ2-2	TGCAGCGTAGCTAGACCGGGACAGGGGTCAACCACCGGGGAGCTGTTTTTT	CSVARPGQGSTTGELFF
-	once	TRBV24-1	TRBJ2-5	TGTGCCACCAGTGATTCTGGCCTTGAGAAGACCCAGTACTTC	CATSDSGLEKTQYF
-	few	TRBV6-6	TRBJ2-1	TGTGCCAGCAGTTACTATGAGAGAGGCAATGAGCAGTTCTTC	CASSYYERGNEQFF
-	few	TRBV7-6	TRBJ2-7	TGTGCCAGCAGTAAGGGAGGCAGCTCCTACGAGCAGTACTTC	CASSKGGSSYEQYF
-	-	TRBV12-3/TRBV12-4	TRBJ2-7	TGTGCCAGCAGTGACGGGAGTCCCTACGAGCAGTACTTC	CASSDGSPYEQYF
-	many	TRBV7-8	TRBJ2-7	TGTGCCAGCAGCAGAACTAGCACCCAATTCGAGCAGTACTTC	CASSRTSTQFEQYF
TRBD2	few	TRBV29-1	TRBJ2-1	TGCAGCGTTGAGAGCGGTGGTAGCGGGATGAATGAGCAGTTCTTC	CSVESGGSGMNEQFF
-	-	TRBV30	TRBJ1-3	TGTGCCTGGACTTTCGACCTCTCCTCTGGAAACACCACATATTTT	CAWTFDLSSGNTTYF
-	-	TRBV12-3/TRBV12-4	TRBJ1-1	TGTGCCAGCAGCCCGGTACGAGTGAACACTGAAGCTTTCTTT	CASSPVRVNTEAFF
-	many	TRBV5-6	TRBJ2-1	TGTGCCAGCAGCTTGGAGACTAACTACAATGAGCAGTTCTTC	CASSLETNYNEQFF
TRBD1	few	TRBV20-1	TRBJ2-5	TGCAGTGCTAGAGTGAGGACAGGGGGCGGAGAGACCCAGTACTTC	CSARVRTGGGETQYF
TRBD2	few	TRBV11-3	TRBJ2-4	TGTGCCAGCAGCTCGCGGGGTGGGGAGGGCATTCAGTACTTC	CASSSRGGEGIQYF
TRBD1	-	TRBV18	TRBJ2-4	TGTGCCAGCTCACCTCAGGGGGTGCAGAATAACCTTCAGTACTTC	CASSPQGVQNNLQYF
TRBD1	few	TRBV5-4	TRBJ2-7	TGTGCCAGCAGCCACCCCGGACAGGGGATGGGTTACGAGCAGTACTTC	CASSHPGQGMGYEQYF
TRBD1	-	TRBV5-6	TRBJ2-7	TGTGCCAGCAGCAAGGGACAGGGATGGGGCGAGCAGTACTTC	CASSKGQGWGEQYF
TRBD1	-	TRBV20-1	TRBJ2-7	TGCAGTGCTAGAGCCGCGACAGGGGCCAACGAGCAGTACTTC	CSARAATGANEQYF
TRBD2	many	TRBV2	TRBJ2-1	TGTGCCAGCAGTGATTCTAGCGGGAGTGTCTTC	CASSDSSGSVF
TRBD2	many	TRBV7-2	TRBJ2-1	TGTGCCAGCAGCTTAGCCTCTAGCGGGGGATACAATGAGCAGTTCTTC	CASSLASSGGYNEQFF
-	few	TRBV4-1	TRBJ2-2	TGCGCCAGCAGCGCGCCAGTGAACACCGGGGAGCTGTTTTTT	CASSAPVNTGELFF
-	-	TRBV5-1	TRBJ1-1	TGCGCCAGCAGATTGGCAGACAGACTGAACACTGAAGCTTTCTTT	CASRLADRLNTEAFF
-	many	TRBV12-3/TRBV12-4	TRBJ1-5	TGTGCCAGCAGGGTTGGGGTTGTAAGCAATCAGCCCCAGCATTTT	CASRVGVVSNQPQHF
-	-	TRBV12-3/TRBV12-4	TRBJ1-1	TGTGCCAGCAGTTTCTCCGGGACAACTGAAGCTTTCTTT	CASSFSGTTEAFF
TRBD2	few	TRBV5-4	TRBJ2-6	TGTGCCAGCACCCAAAGCGGGGGAGCTCACTCTGGGGCCAACGTCCTGACTTTC	CASTQSGGAHSGANVLTF
-	few	TRBV20-1	TRBJ2-2	TGCAGTGCTAGGAAGAGGGGAAACACCGGGGAGCTGTTTTTT	CSARKRGNTGELFF
TRBD1	few	TRBV7-4	TRBJ1-6	TGTGCCAGCAGCTTAAGGGACAGATATTCACCCCTCCACTTT	CASSLRDRYSPLHF
TRBD2	few	TRBV5-1	TRBJ2-1	TGCGCCAGCAGCCCCCCTAGCGGGAGCTCCTACAATGAGCAGTTCTTC	CASSPPSGSSYNEQFF
-	few	TRBV10-3	TRBJ2-3	TGTGCCATCAGTGGCGCAGAATGGTCAGATACGCAGTATTTT	CAISGAEWSDTQYF
-	few	TRBV15	TRBJ1-5	TGTGCCACCAGCAGAGTACAGATAAATCAGCCCCAGCATTTT	CATSRVQINQPQHF
-	few	TRBV7-2	TRBJ2-7	TGTGCCAGCAGCGGCGCCTCCTACGAGCAGTACTTC	CASSGASYEQYF
-	many	TRBV29-1	TRBJ2-3	TGCAGCGTTCGGCGGTTGGGGGGCCCCACGGATACGCAGTATTTT	CSVRRLGGPTDTQYF
-	few	TRBV18	TRBJ1-1	TGTGCCAGCTCACCTTCGACAGGTGCGGACACTGAAGCTTTCTTT	CASSPSTGADTEAFF
TRBD1	few	TRBV6-4	TRBJ2-7	TGTGCCAGCGGAGGACAGGGACGAGTCCCTTCCTACGAGCAGTACTTC	CASGGQGRVPSYEQYF
-	many	TRBV7-2	TRBJ1-6	TGTGCCAGCAGCTCTATGGGGGAGGGTTCACCCCTCCACTTT	CASSSMGEGSPLHF